This entry describes one TCR beta chain. Its specificity is not known. The CDR3 runs to 14 residues. V lost 7 bases to trimming and J lost 1 base; unmatched junction nucleotides: 4. Germline loops: CDR1 MDHEN, CDR2 SYDVKM. This sample is part of a study of radiotherapy plus CTLA-4 blockade in lung cancer. The overall study: Disease control was present in under 35% of patients, and objective responses in less than 20%. General study findings and limits: Once radiotherapy plus ipilimumab had been given, TCR clones derived from tumor expanded in blood.

Sequencing was performed with immunoSEQ multiplex PCR; in TCRdb, only in-frame clones are kept and a portion is missing. The sample consists of tens of thousands of clones, around 88% of them appearing once. Chemo-refractory metastatic non-small-cell lung cancer patients were treated with focal radiation plus CTLA-4 blockade with ipilimumab. J is TRBJ2-7 and V is TRBV28; TRBD2 aligns across 10 bases. This specimen consisted of peripheral blood, obtained from a patient treated with radiotherapy plus ipilimumab. This receptor was taken from a human donor with non-small cell lung cancer who had a partial response to radiotherapy plus ipilimumab. DNA for the CDR3: TGTGCCAGCATATTAGCGGGAGGATCCTACGAGCAGTACTTC. Translated, it gives CASILAGGSYEQYF.